A selection of T cell receptor beta chains follows, all from one sample in a study of CD4 T cells in relation to SARS-CoV-2 and coronaviruses. The method was immunoSEQ multiplex PCR; TCRdb's version includes in-frame clones alone and lacks a portion of them. The sample shows about 36,000 clones, roughly 83% of them seen only once. The antigens for these receptors are not known. Sequencing input: naive CD4+ T cells from PBMCs, cultured in vitro. Every receptor here comes from an adult with COVID-19. CDR3s include the opening cysteine and the closing phenylalanine or tryptophan.

V gene: TRBV10-3; J gene: TRBJ2-7; CDR3 protein: CAISEPGQSYEQYF
V gene: TRBV18; J gene: TRBJ2-3; CDR3 protein: CASSSSVGSRTDTQYF
V gene: TRBV10-3; J gene: TRBJ2-2; CDR3 protein: CAISDSGTGHTGELFF
V gene: TRBV28; J gene: TRBJ1-1; CDR3 protein: CASRVRAATEAFF
V gene: TRBV4-1; J gene: TRBJ2-7; CDR3 protein: CASSQAHGPTKLYEQYF
V gene: TRBV12-3/TRBV12-4; J gene: TRBJ1-1; CDR3 protein: CASNRGPNTEAFF
V gene: TRBV6-5; J gene: TRBJ1-2; CDR3 protein: CASSRGQGTNYGYTF
V gene: TRBV6-2/TRBV6-3; J gene: TRBJ2-3; CDR3 protein: CASSFGTGNTDTQYF
V gene: TRBV28; J gene: TRBJ2-1; CDR3 protein: CASSPRGGEQFF
V gene: TRBV27; J gene: TRBJ2-6; CDR3 protein: CASHRGQSSGANVLTF
V gene: TRBV6-5; J gene: TRBJ2-7; CDR3 protein: CASGQGAGEQYF
V gene: TRBV6-5; J gene: TRBJ1-3; CDR3 protein: CGVGGARSFSNTIYF
V gene: TRBV5-5; J gene: TRBJ2-7; CDR3 protein: CASSLGYEQYF
V gene: TRBV7-7; J gene: TRBJ2-2; CDR3 protein: CASSLEGGELFF
V gene: TRBV5-1; J gene: TRBJ2-1; CDR3 protein: CASSPEGPRGNEQFF
V gene: TRBV19; J gene: TRBJ2-1; CDR3 protein: CASSMVAGVSNEQFF
V gene: TRBV5-1; J gene: TRBJ2-1; CDR3 protein: CASSLGLAGLPNYNEQFF
V gene: TRBV7-9; J gene: TRBJ2-5; CDR3 protein: CASSFWGGHQETQYF
V gene: TRBV4-2; J gene: TRBJ1-4; CDR3 protein: CASSRGDRDNEKLFF
V gene: TRBV2; J gene: TRBJ2-2; CDR3 protein: CASSEYRGGTPEELFF
V gene: TRBV6-1; J gene: TRBJ2-7; CDR3 protein: CASSEQGQGAYEQYF
V gene: TRBV5-4; J gene: TRBJ2-2; CDR3 protein: CASSGLGGITGELFF
V gene: TRBV27; J gene: TRBJ2-7; CDR3 protein: CASSLGLAGGYEQYF
V gene: TRBV30; J gene: TRBJ1-5; CDR3 protein: CAWSLMGGMSHQPQHF
V gene: TRBV15; J gene: TRBJ2-2; CDR3 protein: CATSGLLAGGTGELFF
V gene: TRBV21-1; J gene: TRBJ2-7; CDR3 protein: CASSPGTSGRTTYEQYF
V gene: TRBV28; J gene: TRBJ2-7; CDR3 protein: CASSLQSYEQYF
V gene: TRBV2; J gene: TRBJ1-4; CDR3 protein: CASSDRASPTNEKLFF
V gene: TRBV19; J gene: TRBJ2-1; CDR3 protein: CASSIDLLAGATSYNEQFF
V gene: TRBV6-4; J gene: TRBJ2-3; CDR3 protein: CASSNGPDTDTQYF
V gene: TRBV27; J gene: TRBJ2-1; CDR3 protein: CASSSPPGLFGNEQFF
V gene: TRBV27; J gene: TRBJ2-1; CDR3 protein: CASSLSRGREQFF
V gene: TRBV7-9; J gene: TRBJ2-1; CDR3 protein: CASSLGGPHNEQFF
V gene: TRBV30; J gene: TRBJ2-3; CDR3 protein: CAWNSGSSDTQYF
V gene: TRBV29-1; J gene: TRBJ2-1; CDR3 protein: CSVGVFAGGNYNEQFF
V gene: TRBV11-3; J gene: TRBJ2-1; CDR3 protein: CASSSTGNYNEQFF
V gene: TRBV5-1; J gene: TRBJ2-5; CDR3 protein: CASGARGGETQYF
V gene: TRBV19; J gene: TRBJ2-3; CDR3 protein: CASSISGFYATDTQYF
V gene: TRBV7-9; J gene: TRBJ1-1; CDR3 protein: CASSSGQYTEAFF
V gene: TRBV11-1; J gene: TRBJ2-5; CDR3 protein: CASSLGQGASLETQYF
V gene: TRBV5-1; J gene: TRBJ2-2; CDR3 protein: CASSPGLIRGELFF
V gene: TRBV5-4; J gene: TRBJ2-3; CDR3 protein: CASSPGGGRSTDTQYF
V gene: TRBV7-9; J gene: TRBJ1-3; CDR3 protein: CASSPTGGTIYF
V gene: TRBV4-2; J gene: TRBJ2-3; CDR3 protein: CASSQTSLVTDTQYF
V gene: TRBV3-1/TRBV3-2; J gene: TRBJ2-3; CDR3 protein: CASSQGLAGVTDTQYF
V gene: TRBV28; J gene: TRBJ2-3; CDR3 protein: CASSFLYSSSGRSDTQYF
V gene: TRBV7-9; J gene: TRBJ2-7; CDR3 protein: CASSASGVEQYF
V gene: TRBV5-5; J gene: TRBJ2-7; CDR3 protein: CASSFSPGPSYEQYF
V gene: TRBV2; J gene: TRBJ1-1; CDR3 protein: CASSGEINTEAFF
V gene: TRBV28; J gene: TRBJ1-1; CDR3 protein: CASSWSGKAFF
V gene: TRBV4-2; J gene: TRBJ1-1; CDR3 protein: CASSQDSGGALATEAFF
V gene: TRBV30; J gene: TRBJ1-2; CDR3 protein: CAWSYYGDSPYGYTF
V gene: TRBV28; J gene: TRBJ2-5; CDR3 protein: CASSTTGTGETQYF
V gene: TRBV13; J gene: TRBJ2-7; CDR3 protein: CASSSGGRAGEQYF
V gene: TRBV28; J gene: TRBJ1-5; CDR3 protein: CASSFALRQPQHF